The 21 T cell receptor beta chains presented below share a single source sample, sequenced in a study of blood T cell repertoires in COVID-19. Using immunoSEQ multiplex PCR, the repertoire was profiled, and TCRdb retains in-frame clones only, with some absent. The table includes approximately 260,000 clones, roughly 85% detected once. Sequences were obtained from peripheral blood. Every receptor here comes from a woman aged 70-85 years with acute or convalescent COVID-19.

The CDR3 reads CASSGRDRSDEQFF. As DNA, the CDR3 is TGCGCCAGCAGCGGCAGGGACAGAAGCGATGAGCAGTTCTTC. The rearrangement links TRBV5-1 to TRBJ2-1; 7 nucleotides align to TRBD1. The CDR3 sequence is 14 residues long. Per the germline V gene, CDR1 is SGHRS and CDR2 is YFSETQ. V dropped 4 bases and J dropped 8; count of bases not matched to a gene: 9.

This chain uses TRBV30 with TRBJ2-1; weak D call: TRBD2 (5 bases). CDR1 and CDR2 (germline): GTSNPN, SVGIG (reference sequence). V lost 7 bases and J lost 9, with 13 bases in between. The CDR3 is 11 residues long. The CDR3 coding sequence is TGTGCCTCTTCCGGAGGTGCTGAGCAGTTCTTC. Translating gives CASSGGAEQFF.

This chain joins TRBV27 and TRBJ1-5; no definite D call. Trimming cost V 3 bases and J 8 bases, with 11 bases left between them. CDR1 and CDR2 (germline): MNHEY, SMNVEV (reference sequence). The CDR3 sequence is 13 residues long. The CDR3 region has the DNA TGTGCCAGCAGTTTGATGCGTGGAGAGCCCCAGCATTTT. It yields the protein CASSLMRGEPQHF.

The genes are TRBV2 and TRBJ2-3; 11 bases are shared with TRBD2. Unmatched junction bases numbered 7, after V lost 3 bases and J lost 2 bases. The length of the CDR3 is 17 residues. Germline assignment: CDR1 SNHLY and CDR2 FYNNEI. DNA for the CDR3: TGTGCCAGCAGTGACTTACTAGCGGGGGACCTCACAGATACGCAGTATTTT. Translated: CASSDLLAGDLTDTQYF.

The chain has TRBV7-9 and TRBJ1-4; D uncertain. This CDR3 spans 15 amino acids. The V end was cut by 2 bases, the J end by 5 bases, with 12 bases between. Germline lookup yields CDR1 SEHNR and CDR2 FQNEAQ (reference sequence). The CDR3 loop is CASSLSISENEKLFF. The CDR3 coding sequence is TGTGCCAGCAGCTTATCGATAAGTGAGAATGAAAAACTGTTTTTT.

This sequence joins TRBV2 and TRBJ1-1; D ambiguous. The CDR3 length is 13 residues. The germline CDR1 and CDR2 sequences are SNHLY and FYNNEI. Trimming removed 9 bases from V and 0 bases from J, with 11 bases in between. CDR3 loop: CASLTRLNTEAFF. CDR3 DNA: TGTGCCAGTCTGACACGTTTGAACACTGAAGCTTTCTTT.

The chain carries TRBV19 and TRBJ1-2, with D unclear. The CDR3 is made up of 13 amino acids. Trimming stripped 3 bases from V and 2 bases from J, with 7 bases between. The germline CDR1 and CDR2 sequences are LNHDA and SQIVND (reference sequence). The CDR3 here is CASSIGINYGYTF. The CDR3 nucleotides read TGTGCCAGTAGTATCGGGATAAACTATGGCTACACCTTC.

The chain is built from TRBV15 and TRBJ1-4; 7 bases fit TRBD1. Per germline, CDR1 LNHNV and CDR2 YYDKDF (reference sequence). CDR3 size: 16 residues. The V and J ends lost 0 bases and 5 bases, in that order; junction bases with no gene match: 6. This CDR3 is CATSRDRGRGNEKLFF. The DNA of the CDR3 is TGTGCCACCAGCAGAGATCGGGGCAGGGGGAATGAAAAACTGTTTTTT.

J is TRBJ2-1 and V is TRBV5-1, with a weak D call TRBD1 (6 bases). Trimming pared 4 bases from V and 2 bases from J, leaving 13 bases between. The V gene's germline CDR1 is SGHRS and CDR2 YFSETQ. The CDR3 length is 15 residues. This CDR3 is CASSTYRATYNEQFF. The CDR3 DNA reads TGCGCCAGCAGCACTTACAGGGCCACCTACAATGAGCAGTTCTTC.

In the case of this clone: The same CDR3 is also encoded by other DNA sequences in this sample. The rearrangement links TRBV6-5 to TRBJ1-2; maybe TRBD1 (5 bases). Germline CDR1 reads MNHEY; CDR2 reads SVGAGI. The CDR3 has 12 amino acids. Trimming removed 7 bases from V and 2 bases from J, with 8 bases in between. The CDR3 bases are TGTGCCAGCACTGGGGGGAACTATGGCTACACCTTC. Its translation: CASTGGNYGYTF.

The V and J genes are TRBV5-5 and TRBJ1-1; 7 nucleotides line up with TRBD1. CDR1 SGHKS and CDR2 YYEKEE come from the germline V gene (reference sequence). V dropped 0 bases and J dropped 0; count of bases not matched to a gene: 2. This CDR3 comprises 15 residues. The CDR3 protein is CASSLEGALNTEAFF. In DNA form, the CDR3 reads TGTGCCAGCAGCTTGGAGGGGGCCCTGAACACTGAAGCTTTCTTT. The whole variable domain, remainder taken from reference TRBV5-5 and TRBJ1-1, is DAGVTQSPTHLIKTRGQQVTLRCSPISGHKSVSWYQQVLGQGPQFIFQYYEKEERGRGNFPDRFSARQFPNYSSELNVNALLLGDSALYLCASSLEGALNTEAFFGQGTRLTVV.

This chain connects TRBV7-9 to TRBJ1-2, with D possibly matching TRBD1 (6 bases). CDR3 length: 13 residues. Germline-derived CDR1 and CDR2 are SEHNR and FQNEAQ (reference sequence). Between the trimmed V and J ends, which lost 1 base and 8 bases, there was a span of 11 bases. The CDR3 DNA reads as TGTGCCAGCAGCTTAGGGGACATTCCCGGCTACACCTTC. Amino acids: CASSLGDIPGYTF.

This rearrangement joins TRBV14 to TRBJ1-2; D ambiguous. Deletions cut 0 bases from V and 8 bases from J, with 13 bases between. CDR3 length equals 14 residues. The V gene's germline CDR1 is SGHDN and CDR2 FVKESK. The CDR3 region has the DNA TGTGCCAGCAGCCAAGATCTGAGACTCTGGGGCTACACCTTC. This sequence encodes CASSQDLRLWGYTF. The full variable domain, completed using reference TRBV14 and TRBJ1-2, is EAGVTQFPSHSVIEKGQTVTLRCDPISGHDNLYWYRRVMGKEIKFLLHFVKESKQDESGMPNNRFLAERTGGTYSTLKVQPAELEDSGVYFCASSQDLRLWGYTFGSGTRLTVV.

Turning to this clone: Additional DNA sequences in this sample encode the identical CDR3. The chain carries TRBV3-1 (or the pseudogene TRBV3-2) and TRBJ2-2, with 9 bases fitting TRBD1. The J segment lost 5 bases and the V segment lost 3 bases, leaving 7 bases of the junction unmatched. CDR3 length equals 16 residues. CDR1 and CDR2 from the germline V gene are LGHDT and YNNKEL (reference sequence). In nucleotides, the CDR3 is TGTGCCAGCAGCCAGTCGAGGACAGGGGAAACCGGGGAGCTGTTTTTT. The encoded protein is CASSQSRTGETGELFF.

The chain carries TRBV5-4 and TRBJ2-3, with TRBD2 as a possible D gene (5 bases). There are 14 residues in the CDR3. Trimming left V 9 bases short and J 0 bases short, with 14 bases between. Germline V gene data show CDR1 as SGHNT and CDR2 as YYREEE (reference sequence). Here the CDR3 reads CATKRSRSTDTQYF. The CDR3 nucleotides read TGTGCCACAAAGCGGAGCCGCAGCACAGATACGCAGTATTTT. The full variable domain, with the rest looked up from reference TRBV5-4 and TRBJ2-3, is ETGVTQSPTHLIKTRGQQVTLRCSSQSGHNTVSWYQQALGQGPQFIFQYYREEENGRGNFPPRFSGLQFPNYSSELNVNALELDDSALYLCATKRSRSTDTQYFGPGTRLTVL.

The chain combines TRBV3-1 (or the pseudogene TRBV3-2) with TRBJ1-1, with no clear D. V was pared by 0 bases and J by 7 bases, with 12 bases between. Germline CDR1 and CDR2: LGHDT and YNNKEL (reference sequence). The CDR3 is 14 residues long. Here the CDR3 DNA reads TGTGCCAGCAGCCAAGATGCGAAGCTTCTTGAAGCTTTCTTT. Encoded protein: CASSQDAKLLEAFF.

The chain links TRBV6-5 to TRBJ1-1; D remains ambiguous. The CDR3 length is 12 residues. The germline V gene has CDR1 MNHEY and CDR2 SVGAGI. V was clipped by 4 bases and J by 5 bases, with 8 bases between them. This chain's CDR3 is CASSWAGTEAFF. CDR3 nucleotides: TGTGCCAGCAGTTGGGCCGGTACTGAAGCTTTCTTT.

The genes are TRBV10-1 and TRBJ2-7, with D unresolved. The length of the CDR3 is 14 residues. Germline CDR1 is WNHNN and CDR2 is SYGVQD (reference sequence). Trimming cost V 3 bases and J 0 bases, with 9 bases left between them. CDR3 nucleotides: TGCGCCAGCAGTGACAGGCCGAGCTCCTACGAGCAGTACTTC. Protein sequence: CASSDRPSSYEQYF.

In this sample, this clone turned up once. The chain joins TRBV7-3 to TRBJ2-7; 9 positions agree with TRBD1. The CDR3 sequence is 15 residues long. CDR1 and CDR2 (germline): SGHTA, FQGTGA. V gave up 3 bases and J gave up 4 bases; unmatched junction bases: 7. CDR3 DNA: TGTGCCAGCAGCTTGCAGGCCGGGACAGGGTACGAGCAGTACTTC. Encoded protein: CASSLQAGTGYEQYF.

CDR3 nucleotide sequence: TGTGCCAGCAGCTCAGATCCGTTCATCCGCTACACCTTC. As protein: CASSSDPFIRYTF. V and J are TRBV5-6 and TRBJ1-2; no clear D gene. V was pared by 3 bases and J by 9 bases, with 15 bases between. The CDR3 contains 13 residues. Germline V gives CDR1 SGHDT, CDR2 YYEEEE.

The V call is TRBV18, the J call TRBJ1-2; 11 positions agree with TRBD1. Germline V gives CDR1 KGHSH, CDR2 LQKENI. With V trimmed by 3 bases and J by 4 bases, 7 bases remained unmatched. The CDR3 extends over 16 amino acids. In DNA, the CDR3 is TGTGCCAGCTCACCGATGGACAGGGGGCAGGTCTATGGCTACACCTTC. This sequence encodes CASSPMDRGQVYGYTF.